The clone carrying this T cell receptor beta chain was observed many times. Its cognate antigen is unknown. Trimming left V 1 base short and J 0 bases short, with 10 bases between. The germline V gene has CDR1 MGHRA and CDR2 YSYEKL. CDR3 length: 16 amino acids. The data were obtained in a study of CD8+CD57+ T cells in acquired aplastic anemia. Study context: The average read count for CD4+ cells in healthy donors was 8.5 million to 11 million. Study-level points and caveats: In CD8+ cells, Simpson's diversity showed no significant difference between patients and controls.

It was genomic DNA that served as the template for profiling TCR beta VDJ and CDR3. TCRdb ran MiXCR on the reads and lists one entry per CDR3 protein. The data show around 64,000 distinct CDR3 sequences, about 56% seen once. The source is a human donor in good health, serving as a control. The rearrangement links TRBV4-1 to TRBJ2-1; D is ambiguous. Material: sorted CD4+, CD8+, or CD8+CD57+ T cells (not recorded which) from PBMCs. The CDR3 spells CASSQVDIISYNEQFF. The DNA of the CDR3 is TGCGCCAGCAGCCAAGTAGACATTATCTCCTACAATGAGCAGTTCTTC.